Presented here are 10 T cell receptor beta chains from one specimen sequenced in a study of blood T cell repertoires in COVID-19 (dated by TCRdb to the early 2020s). Library method: the immunoSEQ multiplex PCR assay. As stored in TCRdb, this immuneACCESS dataset retains in-frame rearrangements with V and J assigned. A fraction of the clones does not appear; measured against another copy, unresolved V genes explain less than half of the discrepancy, and the remainder lacks a known reason. The sample table contains around 270,000 clones; only one count was recorded for 75% to 90% of them. More than 4% of the sample is held by the ten biggest clonotypes. Sample: PBMCs or T cells enriched from blood (not recorded which). The receptors stem from a woman in her 30s who had recovered from COVID-19.

The chain is built from TRBV7-8 and TRBJ1-2; D possibly corresponds to TRBD1 (5 bases). V was shortened by 10 bases and J by 9 bases, with 18 bases between the two germline ends. CDR1 is SGHVS and CDR2 is FQNEAQ in the germline V gene. CDR3 size: 12 residues. Here the CDR3 DNA reads TGTGCCATCAAGGAAGGGGCCTCGCGCTACACCTTC. It encodes CAIKEGASRYTF.

This clone has just a few counts. J is TRBJ1-2 and V is TRBV29-1, with D hard to call. The CDR3 consists of 12 residues. V lost 3 bases and J 3 bases, leaving 8 bases between the germline ends. Germline CDR1 reads SQVTM; CDR2 reads ANQGSEA. Here the CDR3 reads CSVDGSYYGYTF. In DNA form, the CDR3 reads TGCAGCGTTGACGGGAGTTACTATGGCTACACCTTC.

The chain combines TRBV19 with TRBJ1-3; 7 nucleotides align to TRBD1. V shed 3 bases and J 0 bases; nucleotides not matched to a gene: 2. There are 15 residues in the CDR3. Germline CDR1 and CDR2: LNHDA and SQIVND (reference sequence). The CDR3 reads CASSIGTDSGNTIYF. In DNA form, the CDR3 reads TGTGCCAGTAGTATCGGGACAGACTCTGGAAACACCATATATTTT.

The chain employs TRBV6-5 and TRBJ1-5; D perhaps matches TRBD1 (6 bases). The ends were cut back, 8 bases at V and 6 bases at J, with 14 bases in the middle. Germline assignment: CDR1 MNHEY and CDR2 SVGAGI. The CDR3 is 13 residues long. The CDR3 nucleotides read TGTGCCAGCGCCCACAGGGATAGTCAGCCCCAGCATTTT. Its translation: CASAHRDSQPQHF.

This clone was detected only a few times. The gene calls are TRBV7-9 and TRBJ2-5, with D possibly matching TRBD1 (6 bases). The CDR3 totals 13 residues. V was trimmed by 6 bases and J by 4 bases, leaving 12 bases between them. The germline V gene has CDR1 SEHNR and CDR2 FQNEAQ (reference sequence). The chain's CDR3 is CASRPGTPETQYF. CDR3 nucleotides: TGTGCCAGCAGACCTGGGACACCAGAGACCCAGTACTTC.

The chain is built from TRBV28 and TRBJ1-4; TRBD1 is a possible D gene (5 bases). This CDR3 comprises 16 residues. V was shortened by 2 bases and J by 0 bases, with 10 bases between the two germline ends. Germline CDR1 reads MDHEN; CDR2 reads SYDVKM. The CDR3 region has the DNA TGTGCCAGCAGTTTAGACAGCTATGCAACTAATGAAAAACTGTTTTTT. It encodes CASSLDSYATNEKLFF.

This rearrangement joins TRBV7-9 to TRBJ2-1; D is possibly TRBD1 (6 bases). The length of the CDR3 is 15 residues. Trimming took off 3 bases at V and 3 bases at J, with 12 bases between the two ends. Germline lookup yields CDR1 SEHNR and CDR2 FQNEAQ (reference sequence). CDR3 DNA: TGTGCCAGCAGCTTCCCCGGGACATACTACAATGAGCAGTTCTTC. This encodes CASSFPGTYYNEQFF. Full variable domain (rest looked up from reference TRBV7-9 and TRBJ2-1): DTGVSQNPRHKITKRGQNVTFRCDPISEHNRLYWYRQTLGQGPEFLTYFQNEAQLEKSRLLSDRFSAERPKGSFSTLEIQRTEQGDSAMYLCASSFPGTYYNEQFFGPGTRLTVL.

CDR3 amino acids: CASSFGPYEQYF. The CDR3 DNA follows: TGTGCCAGCAGTTTTGGCCCGTACGAGCAGTACTTC. The chain joins TRBV28 to TRBJ2-7; D is uncertain. The CDR3 runs 12 residues. Trimming removed 3 bases from V and 4 bases from J, with 7 bases in between. The germline gives CDR1 MDHEN, CDR2 SYDVKM. Together with reference TRBV28 and TRBJ2-7, the CDR3 gives the full variable domain: DVKVTQSSRYLVKRTGEKVFLECVQDMDHENMFWYRQDPGLGLRLIYFSYDVKMKEKGDIPEGYSVSREKKERFSLILESASTNQTSMYLCASSFGPYEQYFGPGTRLTVT.

J is TRBJ1-2 and V is TRBV19; no definite D call. V lost 3 bases and J lost 5, with 19 bases in between. The CDR3 runs 16 residues. The germline V gene encodes CDR1 LNHDA and CDR2 SQIVND (reference sequence). CDR3 DNA sequence: TGTGCCAGTAGTATCCCCGGGATGGGAAGAGTATATGGCTACACCTTC. Protein product: CASSIPGMGRVYGYTF.

This rearrangement joins TRBV7-6 to TRBJ2-3; TRBD2 aligns across 10 bases. Per germline, CDR1 SGHVS and CDR2 FNYEAQ. V lost 4 bases to trimming and J lost 0 bases; unmatched junction nucleotides: 13. The CDR3 sequence is 19 residues long. The DNA for the CDR3 is TGTGCCAGCAGCTCGACACCAGCGGGGGGGCGACTTAGCACAGATACGCAGTATTTT. Amino acid sequence: CASSSTPAGGRLSTDTQYF.